These 20 T cell receptor beta chains share one sample of origin, sequenced in a study of cytomegalovirus exposure and HLA in healthy donors. PCR amplification relied on 60 Vbeta primers (plus 13 Jbeta primers). The protocol was immunoSEQ multiplex PCR, while the TCRdb copy is restricted to in-frame clones and leaves out a portion. The sample lists some 200,000 clones, roughly 82% seen once, with over 2.5% in the top ten. Specimen: PBMCs. The receptors were sampled from a woman between 50 and 59 years old in good health and CMV-seropositive.

In this sample, this clone turned up a few times. The chain recombines TRBV6-6 with TRBJ1-5, with D possibly matching TRBD1 (6 bases). V lost 2 bases, J lost 2 bases, and 10 bases lay in between. There are 15 residues in the CDR3. CDR1 is MNHNY, CDR2 SVGAGI, per germline (reference sequence). The CDR3 DNA is TGTGCCAGCAGTTACCAACAGGGAGGCAATCAGCCCCAGCATTTT. Translated: CASSYQQGGNQPQHF.

This chain joins TRBV7-2 and TRBJ2-3; 11 bases are shared with TRBD2. Germline lookup yields CDR1 SGHTA and CDR2 FQGNSA. With V trimmed by 5 bases and J by 1 base, 11 bases remained unmatched. There are 18 residues in the CDR3. CDR3 residues: CASSPNLSGGAGTDTQYF. The DNA for the CDR3 is TGTGCCAGCAGCCCAAACCTTAGCGGGGGGGCGGGCACAGATACGCAGTATTTT. The entire variable domain, with the rest obtained from reference TRBV7-2 and TRBJ2-3, is as follows: GAGVSQSPSNKVTEKGKDVELRCDPISGHTALYWYRQSLGQGLEFLIYFQGNSAPDKSGLPSDRFSAERTGGSVSTLTIQRTQQEDSAVYLCASSPNLSGGAGTDTQYFGPGTRLTVL.

The J gene is TRBJ2-1, the V gene TRBV19; no clear D gene. The CDR3 consists of 14 residues. Germline CDR1 is LNHDA and CDR2 is SQIVND (reference sequence). Trimming shortened V by 3 bases and J by 2 bases, and 8 bases separated the two germline ends. The CDR3 here is CASSMNAPYNEQFF. The DNA of the CDR3 is TGTGCCAGTAGTATGAACGCGCCCTACAATGAGCAGTTCTTC. Full variable domain (missing parts from reference TRBV19 and TRBJ2-1): DGGITQSPKYLFRKEGQNVTLSCEQNLNHDAMYWYRQDPGQGLRLIYYSQIVNDFQKGDIAEGYSVSREKKESFPLTVTSAQKNPTAFYLCASSMNAPYNEQFFGPGTRLTVL.

The chain links TRBV5-1 to TRBJ2-7, with D possibly matching TRBD1 (6 bases). The CDR3 sequence is 14 residues long. V was cut by 4 bases and J by 7 bases, with 18 bases left in between. Germline V gene sequence: CDR1 SGHRS, CDR2 YFSETQ. In nucleotides, the CDR3 is TGCGCCAGCAGCCTAGGACAGACAACTCAGGAGCAGTACTTC. It is translated as CASSLGQTTQEQYF.

The chain carries TRBV7-2 and TRBJ2-7; the D gene is possibly TRBD1 (6 bases). V lost 5 bases to trimming and J lost 7 bases, with 12 bases between them. This CDR3 spans 12 amino acids. CDR1 is SGHTA, CDR2 FQGNSA, per germline. In DNA form, the CDR3 reads TGTGCCAGCAGCCACAGGGACCGGGAGCAGTACTTC. Protein sequence: CASSHRDREQYF. The complete variable domain, with remaining parts taken from reference TRBV7-2 and TRBJ2-7, reads GAGVSQSPSNKVTEKGKDVELRCDPISGHTALYWYRQSLGQGLEFLIYFQGNSAPDKSGLPSDRFSAERTGGSVSTLTIQRTQQEDSAVYLCASSHRDREQYFGPGTRLTVT.

This chain links TRBV30 with TRBJ2-3; TRBD2 aligns across 8 bases. The CDR3 loop spans 13 amino acids. CDR1 is GTSNPN and CDR2 is SVGIG in the germline V gene (reference sequence). Trimming cost V 7 bases and J 2 bases; bases outside gene matches: 5. The CDR3 is CALGLENTDTQYF. CDR3 nucleotides: TGTGCCTTGGGACTAGAGAACACAGATACGCAGTATTTT.

The V call is TRBV4-2, the J call TRBJ1-3; 9 positions match TRBD1. The CDR3 has 16 amino acids. Unmatched junction bases numbered 10, after V lost 6 bases and J lost 4 bases. Germline CDR1 reads LGHNA; CDR2 reads YNFKEQ. CDR3 coding DNA: TGTGCCAGCAGTCGGACAGGGGATGCCTCGGGAAACACCATATATTTT. Its protein is CASSRTGDASGNTIYF.

This clone was counted once. The chain is built from TRBV13 and TRBJ1-2; 7 positions agree with TRBD1. Germline assignment: CDR1 PRHDT and CDR2 FYEKMQ (reference sequence). CDR3 length: 13 amino acids. V shed 2 bases, J shed 8 bases, and the junction held 5 bases outside the gene matches. The CDR3 loop reads CASSLTRDRGYTF. The CDR3 DNA is TGTGCCAGCAGCTTAACCCGGGACAGAGGCTACACCTTC.

This clone was found once. This chain uses TRBV28 with TRBJ2-3, with 12 nucleotides matching TRBD2. The germline V gene encodes CDR1 MDHEN and CDR2 SYDVKM. The J segment lost 7 bases and the V segment lost 6 bases, leaving 8 bases of the junction unmatched. CDR3 length: 15 residues. CDR3 region: CASSLTSGGWYTQYF. CDR3 bases: TGTGCCAGCAGCCTTACTAGCGGGGGGTGGTATACGCAGTATTTT.

Comments on this clone: At one end, the junction sequence differs from germline, possibly due to a read error. The V gene is TRBV7-9, the J gene TRBJ2-7; D ambiguous. Germline loops: CDR1 SEHNR, CDR2 FQNEAQ (reference sequence). The length of the CDR3 is 12 residues. The CDR3 nucleotides read TGTTCCAGCCTTGGCCTAGGCTACGAGCAGTACTTC. As protein: CSSLGLGYEQYF.

This clone has just a few counts. This chain links TRBV6-1 with TRBJ1-5; D not certain. CDR1 and CDR2 (germline): MNHNS, SASEGT. Trimming removed 6 bases at V and 5 bases at J, with 14 bases between. CDR3 size: 14 residues. The CDR3 here is CASRSLRVDQPQHF. The CDR3 DNA reads as TGTGCCAGCAGATCCCTACGTGTGGATCAGCCCCAGCATTTT.

The chain has TRBV12-5 and TRBJ2-6; D gene ambiguous. This CDR3 is 13 amino acids long. V was clipped by 6 bases and J by 1 base, with 4 bases between them. Germline loops: CDR1 LGHNT, CDR2 FRNRAP. CDR3 in amino acids: CASGPSGANVLTF. For the CDR3, the DNA is TGTGCTAGTGGCCCGTCTGGGGCCAACGTCCTGACTTTC.

Comments on this clone: Because the CDR3 is missing its conserved closing phenylalanine or tryptophan, this is likely a read error. The chain carries TRBV15 and TRBJ1-2; 7 bases line up with TRBD1. Germline lookup yields CDR1 LNHNV and CDR2 YYDKDF (reference sequence). Losses at the gene ends were 0 bases for V and 1 base for J; bases not matched to a gene: 8. The CDR3 runs 17 residues. The CDR3: CATSRDRGTANNYGYTS. CDR3 DNA: TGTGCCACCAGCAGAGATAGGGGGACAGCGAATAACTATGGCTACACCTCC.

The rearrangement links TRBV28 to TRBJ1-4; D uncertain. V was pared by 6 bases and J by 8 bases, with 19 bases between. CDR1 and CDR2 from the germline V gene are MDHEN and SYDVKM. The CDR3 runs to 15 residues. The DNA of the CDR3 is TGTGCCAGCAGGTTGGAGGACCGGCGGTACGAAAAACTGTTTTTT. Protein: CASRLEDRRYEKLFF.

This sequence joins TRBV6-1 and TRBJ1-2, with 10 positions matching TRBD1. The germline CDR1 and CDR2 sequences are MNHNS and SASEGT. With V trimmed by 6 bases and J by 4 bases, 5 bases remained unmatched. This CDR3 contains 14 residues. The CDR3 coding sequence is TGTGCCAGCAGCGACAGGGGGCTAAGCTATGGCTACACCTTC. This sequence encodes CASSDRGLSYGYTF.

The chain has TRBV7-2 and TRBJ2-5; D remains ambiguous. There are 13 residues in the CDR3. The ends were cut back, 7 bases at V and 6 bases at J, with 15 bases in the middle. Germline values: CDR1 SGHTA, CDR2 FQGNSA. This chain's CDR3 is CASTITVGKTQYF. The CDR3 region has the DNA TGTGCCAGCACCATAACCGTGGGCAAGACCCAGTACTTC.

This clone was counted between two and nine times. The V gene is TRBV4-1, the J gene TRBJ2-4; 16 bases agree with TRBD2. V lost 2 bases, J lost 6 bases, and 13 bases stayed unmatched. Germline CDR1 and CDR2: MGHRA and YSYEKL. This CDR3 contains 20 residues. The CDR3 DNA reads TGCGCCAGCAGCCAATCCGTTTTGGGACTAGCGGGGGGGCCAAGAAACATTCAGTACTTC. This sequence encodes CASSQSVLGLAGGPRNIQYF.

The rearrangement joins TRBV6-5 to TRBJ1-4, with unresolved D. The V end lost 0 bases, the J end lost 5 bases, and 7 bases lay between the germline ends. The CDR3 loop spans 14 amino acids. Germline V gene data show CDR1 as MNHEY and CDR2 as SVGAGI. CDR3 sequence: CASSYSQENEKLFF. In DNA, the CDR3 is TGTGCCAGCAGTTACTCCCAGGAAAATGAAAAACTGTTTTTT.

The chain is built from TRBV4-3 and TRBJ2-1; 8 bases align to TRBD1. Germline assignment: CDR1 LGHNA and CDR2 YSLEER. Losses at the gene ends were 1 base for V and 7 bases for J; bases not matched to a gene: 3. CDR3 length equals 14 residues. Here the CDR3 reads CASSQGQGTNEQFF. CDR3 in DNA: TGCGCCAGCAGCCAAGGACAGGGGACGAATGAGCAGTTCTTC.

Regarding this clone: Additional DNA sequences in this sample encode the identical CDR3. The chain employs TRBV28 and TRBJ2-5, with D maybe TRBD2 (5 bases). The CDR3 has 13 residues. Germline CDR1 and CDR2: MDHEN and SYDVKM. Trimming stripped 2 bases from V and 2 bases from J, with 6 bases between. The CDR3 DNA reads as TGTGCCAGCAGTTTAGGGAGACAAGAGACCCAGTACTTC. It specifies CASSLGRQETQYF.